This paragraph covers one TCR beta chain sequence. The antigen remains undetermined. Measured with immunoSEQ multiplex PCR; TCRdb has only the in-frame clones, and not every one. The sample includes fewer than 35,000 clones, over 75% seen only once; the top ten take about 1.5%. The data derive from a study of multiple sclerosis patients with progressive multifocal leukoencephalopathy. Study-wide points: Clones expanded at PML were already present before and during natalizumab.

The time point here: before natalizumab initiation. Prior interferon beta treatment was universal, and the PML patients were all female. Before the first natalizumab infusion, T0 blood samples were taken. The sequenced material came from PBMCs. This receptor was identified in a human donor with multiple sclerosis.

CDR3 coding DNA: TGTGCCAGCCTCCGGGGGGGGCTTGGCGCAGATACGCAGTATTTT. Translating it yields CASLRGGLGADTQYF. The chain employs TRBV9 and TRBJ2-3; 8 bases match TRBD2. The CDR3 totals 15 residues. The trim removed 7 bases at V and 4 bases at J, leaving 11 bases unmatched. The V gene's germline CDR1 is SGDLS and CDR2 YYNGEE.